These 5 T cell receptor beta chains were all obtained from the same sample, sequenced in a study of blood T cell repertoires in COVID-19. Measured with immunoSEQ multiplex PCR; TCRdb has only the in-frame clones, and not every one. Of about 220,000 clones in the sample, about four fifths were seen once. The sequenced sample consisted of PBMCs or T cells enriched from blood (not recorded which). The source of these receptors is a woman aged 60-75 years who had recovered from COVID-19.

The V call is TRBV6-2 or TRBV6-3, the J call TRBJ2-3; the D is unclear. Germline values: CDR1 MNHEY, CDR2 SVGEGT. The CDR3 runs to 12 residues. Trimming left V 5 bases short and J 5 bases short, with 8 bases between. This CDR3 is CASSPSVDTQYF. In nucleotides, the CDR3 is TGTGCCAGCAGTCCCTCGGTAGATACGCAGTATTTT.

This clone was counted only a few times. The chain links TRBV19 to TRBJ1-1; the match to TRBD1 covers 9 bases. J was trimmed by 4 bases and V by 0 bases; bases with no gene match: 9. The length of the CDR3 is 17 residues. Looked up from germline, CDR1 is LNHDA and CDR2 is SQIVND (reference sequence). The DNA of the CDR3 is TGTGCCAGTAGTATAGAGCTTACAGGGGGCGGGTTCACTGAAGCTTTCTTT. Residues: CASSIELTGGGFTEAFF.

This chain uses TRBV25-1 with TRBJ2-7, with a possible D match to TRBD1 (6 bases). CDR1 and CDR2 from the germline V gene are MGHDK and SYGVNS. CDR3 length: 13 residues. V was shortened by 4 bases and J by 7 bases, with 14 bases between the two germline ends. CDR3 nucleotide sequence: TGTGCCAGCAGTGCTACAGGGTTGGGGGAGCAGTACTTC. Protein: CASSATGLGEQYF.

This clone came up once. CDR3 amino acids: CASSIKGQGSYEQYF. CDR3 in DNA: TGTGCCAGTAGTATCAAGGGGCAGGGGTCCTACGAGCAGTACTTC. The V and J genes are TRBV19 and TRBJ2-7; possibly TRBD1 for D (6 bases). Trimming pared 3 bases from V and 1 base from J, leaving 13 bases between. The CDR3 spans 15 residues. Germline CDR1 LNHDA, CDR2 SQIVND (reference sequence).

The chain uses TRBV19 and TRBJ2-2, with a tentative D call TRBD1 (6 bases). CDR3 length: 13 residues. V lost 5 bases and J 7 bases, leaving 11 bases between the germline ends. Germline loops: CDR1 LNHDA, CDR2 SQIVND (reference sequence). CDR3 sequence: CASSQQGIGELFF. In nucleotides, the CDR3 is TGTGCCAGTAGTCAACAGGGTATCGGGGAGCTGTTTTTT.